The clone carrying this T cell receptor beta chain has at least ten counts. The data originate from a study of Graves' ophthalmopathy and Graves' hyperthyroidism. TCR beta CDR3 amplification used RNA transcripts. First-round RT-PCR used HTBI primers; second-round multiplex PCR followed. Using its own MiXCR run on the multiplex PCR reads, TCRdb lists one record per CDR3 protein. The data hold roughly 300,000 distinct CDR3 sequences, with 15% to 20% observed a single time. This CDR3 comprises 13 residues. Germline V lookup: CDR1 MNHNS, CDR2 SASEGT. V was cut by 6 bases and J by 4 bases, with 10 bases left in between.

The source of this sequence is an adult man with Graves' ophthalmopathy. Sequences were obtained from peripheral blood. The V and J genes are TRBV6-1 and TRBJ1-3; D perhaps matches TRBD1 (5 bases). The chain's CDR3 is CASSPGHGNTIYF. The CDR3 DNA reads TGTGCCAGCAGCCCCGGACACGGAAACACCATATATTTT.